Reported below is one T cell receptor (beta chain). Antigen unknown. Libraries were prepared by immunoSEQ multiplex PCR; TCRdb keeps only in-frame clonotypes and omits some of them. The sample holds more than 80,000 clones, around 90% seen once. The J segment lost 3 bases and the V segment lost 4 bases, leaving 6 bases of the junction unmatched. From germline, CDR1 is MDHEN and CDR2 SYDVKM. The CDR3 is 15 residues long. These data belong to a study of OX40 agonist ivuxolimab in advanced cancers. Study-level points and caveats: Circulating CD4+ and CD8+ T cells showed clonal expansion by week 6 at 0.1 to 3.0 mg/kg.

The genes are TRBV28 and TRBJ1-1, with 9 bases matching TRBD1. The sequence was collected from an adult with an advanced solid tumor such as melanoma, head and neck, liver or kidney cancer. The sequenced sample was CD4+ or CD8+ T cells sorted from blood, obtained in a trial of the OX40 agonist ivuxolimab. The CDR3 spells CASSSHRGLDTEAFF. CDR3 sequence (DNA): TGTGCCAGCAGTTCGCACAGGGGGCTGGACACTGAAGCTTTCTTT.